The 30 T cell receptor beta chains below all came from one sample that was sequenced in a study of shared clonotypes between healthy human individuals. The protocol was immunoSEQ multiplex PCR, while the TCRdb copy is restricted to in-frame clones and leaves out a portion. The table lists more than 2 million clones, 85% to 95% of them singletons, with under 0.15% in the top ten. The sample comprised naive CD4+ T cells sorted from blood. As for subset: CD45RA+ positively selected. The receptors come from a man in his late teens or twenties in good health.

This sequence joins TRBV10-3 and TRBJ2-3; D might be TRBD2 (5 bases). Per germline, CDR1 ENHRY and CDR2 SYGVKD. The V end lost 6 bases, the J end lost 4 bases, and 17 bases lay between the germline ends. The CDR3 spans 15 residues. The CDR3 loop reads CAISAGFQRADTQYF. As DNA, the CDR3 is TGTGCCATCAGCGCCGGATTCCAGAGGGCAGATACGCAGTATTTT.

With respect to this clone: Other nucleotide sequences from this sample produce the same CDR3. V and J are TRBV5-4 and TRBJ2-5; weak D call: TRBD1 (6 bases). Germline V lookup: CDR1 SGHNT, CDR2 YYREEE (reference sequence). V lost 0 bases, J lost 2 bases, and 11 bases lay in between. This CDR3 spans 15 amino acids. For the CDR3, the DNA is TGTGCCAGCAGCTTGGCCGGCAGGGGTCAAGAGACCCAGTACTTC. It encodes CASSLAGRGQETQYF.

V gene TRBV19 combines with J gene TRBJ2-5, with TRBD2 matching over 11 bases. This CDR3 has 16 amino acids. With V trimmed by 4 bases and J by 4 bases, 8 bases remained unmatched. CDR1 is LNHDA and CDR2 is SQIVND in the germline V gene (reference sequence). The CDR3 sequence: CASSKKLAGERETQYF. The CDR3, as DNA: TGTGCCAGTAGTAAAAAACTAGCGGGAGAACGAGAGACCCAGTACTTC.

This clone was seen a single time. The chain joins TRBV4-1 to TRBJ1-4; 7 bases map to TRBD1. The germline gives CDR1 MGHRA, CDR2 YSYEKL. There are 16 residues in the CDR3. J lost 4 bases, V lost 4 bases, and 9 bases had no gene match. The CDR3 region has the DNA TGCGCCAGCAGCCCCCCCTGGGACAGAAGTAATGAAAAACTGTTTTTT. This codes for CASSPPWDRSNEKLFF.

A single count supports this clone. The gene calls are TRBV16 and TRBJ1-1, with 7 nucleotides matching TRBD1. The V gene end was trimmed by 4 bases and the J gene end by 5 bases; junction bases not matched to a gene: 10. CDR1 is KGHSY, CDR2 FQNENV, per germline. The CDR3 spans 15 residues. CDR3 in DNA: TGTGCCAGCAGCCTCCGTGGGGCAGGGGGGACTGAAGCTTTCTTT. This gives the protein CASSLRGAGGTEAFF.

In the case of this clone: One base away lies a much larger clone, so this may be a sequencing read error. The gene calls are TRBV7-2 and TRBJ2-7; D is unclear. The germline V gene encodes CDR1 SGHTA and CDR2 FQGNSA. With 7 bases removed from V and 2 bases from J, the gap between germline ends came to 6 bases. This CDR3 is built from 11 residues. CDR3 protein: CASTSAYEQYF. DNA of the CDR3: TGTGCCAGCACCTCCGCCTACGAGCAGTACTTC.

CDR3: CASSLAGSMVYNEQFF. In nucleotides, the CDR3 is TGTGCCAGCAGCTTAGCGGGTTCTATGGTCTACAATGAGCAGTTCTTC. This rearrangement joins TRBV7-2 to TRBJ2-1; the D is unclear. CDR1 SGHTA and CDR2 FQGNSA come from the germline V gene. V lost 0 bases and J 3 bases, leaving 12 bases between the germline ends. The CDR3 spans 16 residues.

The chain uses TRBV18 and TRBJ2-2; D possibly uses TRBD1 or TRBD2 (5 bases each). V lost 4 bases to trimming and J lost 0 bases, with 12 bases between them. The CDR3 has 16 residues. CDR1 KGHSH and CDR2 LQKENI come from the germline V gene. As DNA, the CDR3 is TGTGCCAGCTCACTAGGGACCCCCGCGAACACCGGGGAGCTGTTTTTT. This sequence encodes CASSLGTPANTGELFF.

The chain is built from TRBV4-1 and TRBJ1-2; D call uncertain. The CDR3 runs 13 residues. Trimming stripped 5 bases from V and 4 bases from J, with 11 bases between. Germline V gene data show CDR1 as MGHRA and CDR2 as YSYEKL. The CDR3 here is CASSSDGSYGYTF. CDR3 nucleotides: TGCGCCAGCAGCTCCGACGGGAGCTATGGCTACACCTTC.

V is TRBV19 and J is TRBJ1-5; 8 bases line up with TRBD1. Germline-derived CDR1 and CDR2 are LNHDA and SQIVND (reference sequence). The CDR3 contains 16 residues. V lost 11 bases and J lost 0; bases outside the gene matches: 12. In nucleotides, the CDR3 is TGTGCCGGACAGGGTCCCGCCCGGATTAGCAATCAGCCCCAGCATTTT. Amino acids: CAGQGPARISNQPQHF.

As concerns this clone: The sample holds other DNA sequences that translate to the same CDR3. This chain joins TRBV10-3 and TRBJ2-7; 8 bases line up with TRBD2. V gave up 2 bases and J gave up 0 bases; unmatched junction bases: 3. CDR1 ENHRY and CDR2 SYGVKD come from the germline V gene. The CDR3 totals 15 residues. The DNA of the CDR3 is TGTGCCATCAGTGAGGGCACTAGCGGCTCCTACGAGCAGTACTTC. Its protein is CAISEGTSGSYEQYF.

The chain is built from TRBV18 and TRBJ1-5; D call uncertain. CDR3 length: 15 residues. Germline V lookup: CDR1 KGHSH, CDR2 LQKENI. V gave up 3 bases and J gave up 3 bases, with 12 bases separating them. CDR3 nucleotide sequence: TGTGCCAGCTCACCCCTTGGCGGGGTCAATCAGCCCCAGCATTTT. Translation: CASSPLGGVNQPQHF.

The CDR3 region is CASRTRQGLDTQYF. CDR3 in DNA: TGTGCCAGCAGGACCAGACAGGGTCTAGATACGCAGTATTTT. The chain joins TRBV6-1 to TRBJ2-3; 7 positions agree with TRBD1. CDR3 length: 14 amino acids. The junction had 8 bases not matched to a gene; V was cut back by 6 bases and J by 5 bases. Germline-derived CDR1 and CDR2 are MNHNS and SASEGT.

The sample holds one count of this clone. The V gene is TRBV25-1, the J gene TRBJ2-1, with TRBD2 as a possible D gene (6 bases). Germline assignment: CDR1 MGHDK and CDR2 SYGVNS. CDR3 length equals 15 residues. The V gene lost 4 bases and the J gene lost 4 bases, with 14 bases spanning the gap. CDR3 DNA: TGTGCCAGCAGTGGAAGAGGAGGAGGGTACAATGAGCAGTTCTTC. Its translation is CASSGRGGGYNEQFF. The full variable domain, rest sourced from reference TRBV25-1 and TRBJ2-1, is EADIYQTPRYLVIGTGKKITLECSQTMGHDKMYWYQQDPGMELHLIHYSYGVNSTEKGDLSSESTVSRIRTEHFPLTLESARPSHTSQYLCASSGRGGGYNEQFFGPGTRLTVL.

This chain connects TRBV12-5 to TRBJ2-7; no clear D gene. Germline loops: CDR1 LGHNT, CDR2 FRNRAP. CDR3 length equals 11 residues. Trimming cost V 7 bases and J 4 bases, with 8 bases left between them. CDR3 nucleotide sequence: TGTGCTAGTGCCGTAGAATACGAGCAGTACTTC. Its translation: CASAVEYEQYF.

The chain is built from TRBV18 and TRBJ2-1, with D possibly matching TRBD1 (6 bases). Trimming cost V 3 bases and J 5 bases, with 11 bases left between them. There are 14 residues in the CDR3. Germline CDR1 KGHSH, CDR2 LQKENI. The CDR3 spells CASSPYRQDNEQFF. The CDR3 DNA reads TGTGCCAGCTCACCCTACCGACAGGACAATGAGCAGTTCTTC.

This chain uses TRBV19 with TRBJ2-6; D not resolved. Germline CDR1 reads LNHDA; CDR2 reads SQIVND (reference sequence). Trimming took off 3 bases at V and 1 base at J, with 10 bases between the two ends. This CDR3 is 16 amino acids long. The CDR3 reads CASSMNPRSGANVLTF. The CDR3 coding sequence is TGTGCCAGTAGTATGAATCCAAGGTCTGGGGCCAACGTCCTGACTTTC.

This chain joins TRBV5-6 and TRBJ2-7; the D gene is possibly TRBD1 (5 bases). Per germline, CDR1 SGHDT and CDR2 YYEEEE. Trimming shortened V by 0 bases and J by 2 bases, and 12 bases separated the two germline ends. The CDR3 runs 15 residues. The CDR3 spells CASSLGQGPAYEQYF. The CDR3 DNA is TGTGCCAGCAGCTTGGGTCAGGGTCCAGCCTACGAGCAGTACTTC.

This rearrangement joins TRBV18 to TRBJ1-1; TRBD1 agrees at 10 bases. This CDR3 is built from 15 residues. CDR1 KGHSH and CDR2 LQKENI come from the germline V gene. The ends lost 1 base at V and 7 bases at J; junction bases unmatched: 6. In DNA, the CDR3 is TGTGCCAGCTCACCACTAGGGACAGGGGCAATTGAAGCTTTCTTT. Its translation: CASSPLGTGAIEAFF. Variable domain in full (rest from reference TRBV18 and TRBJ1-1): NAGVMQNPRHLVRRRGQEARLRCSPMKGHSHVYWYRQLPEEGLKFMVYLQKENIIDESGMPKERFSAEFPKEGPSILRIQQVVRGDSAAYFCASSPLGTGAIEAFFGQGTRLTVV.

This chain connects TRBV10-3 to TRBJ1-2, with unresolved D. Per the germline V gene, CDR1 is ENHRY and CDR2 is SYGVKD. The CDR3 totals 13 residues. The V end lost 3 bases, the J end lost 3 bases, and 8 bases lay between the germline ends. The chain's CDR3 is CAISDGLYYGYTF. The CDR3 DNA sequence: TGTGCCATCAGTGACGGTTTGTACTATGGCTACACCTTC.

The J gene is TRBJ2-1, the V gene TRBV2; 9 nucleotides line up with TRBD2. CDR1 is SNHLY and CDR2 is FYNNEI in the germline V gene. The CDR3 covers 14 residues. V dropped 3 bases and J dropped 8; count of bases not matched to a gene: 5. CDR3 protein: CASSENSGRDEQFF. CDR3 in DNA: TGTGCCAGCAGTGAGAATAGCGGGAGAGATGAGCAGTTCTTC.

In this sample, this clone turned up once. This sample includes further DNA sequences coding for the same CDR3. V usage is TRBV18 and J usage is TRBJ2-3; 9 nucleotides match TRBD1. Trimming cost V 3 bases and J 6 bases; bases outside gene matches: 4. The CDR3 loop spans 14 amino acids. Germline loops: CDR1 KGHSH, CDR2 LQKENI. Here the CDR3 reads CASSPGQGSDTQYF. Here the CDR3 DNA reads TGTGCCAGCTCACCCGGACAGGGGTCCGATACGCAGTATTTT.

This chain joins TRBV19 and TRBJ1-4, with 10 bases aligning to TRBD1. The CDR3 totals 14 residues. Trimming at V came to 5 bases and at J to 8 bases, leaving 5 bases not matched to a gene. Germline lookup yields CDR1 LNHDA and CDR2 SQIVND (reference sequence). The CDR3 region is CASSYGTGAEKLFF. The CDR3 bases are TGTGCCAGTAGTTATGGGACAGGGGCGGAAAAACTGTTTTTT.

This chain uses TRBV18 with TRBJ1-1, with D perhaps TRBD1 (6 bases). V was trimmed by 6 bases and J by 7 bases, leaving 12 bases between them. Germline loops: CDR1 KGHSH, CDR2 LQKENI. CDR3 length: 12 amino acids. The CDR3 reads CASSRQGYEAFF. The DNA of the CDR3 is TGTGCCAGCTCTCGCCAGGGGTATGAAGCTTTCTTT. Filled out from reference TRBV18 and TRBJ1-1, the complete variable domain reads NAGVMQNPRHLVRRRGQEARLRCSPMKGHSHVYWYRQLPEEGLKFMVYLQKENIIDESGMPKERFSAEFPKEGPSILRIQQVVRGDSAAYFCASSRQGYEAFFGQGTRLTVV.

The rearrangement links TRBV6-1 to TRBJ2-1, with D possibly matching TRBD2 (6 bases). CDR3 length: 13 residues. CDR1 and CDR2 (germline): MNHNS, SASEGT. The ends were cut back, 2 bases at V and 12 bases at J, with 14 bases in the middle. DNA of the CDR3: TGTGCCAGCAGTGAATTCGAACGGGAGCGGCAGTTCTTC. Its protein is CASSEFERERQFF.

The V call is TRBV12-5, the J call TRBJ1-5, with a weak D call TRBD1 (6 bases). Trimming left V 5 bases short and J 0 bases short, with 17 bases between. The CDR3 runs 17 residues. CDR1 and CDR2 from the germline V gene are LGHNT and FRNRAP. The CDR3 DNA reads TGTGCTAGTGGTCCCCCTCTCAGGGGCACTAGCAATCAGCCCCAGCATTTT. Translating gives CASGPPLRGTSNQPQHF.

This chain links TRBV19 with TRBJ2-7; tentatively, D is TRBD1 or TRBD2 (7 bases each). Trimming pared 8 bases from V and 0 bases from J, leaving 17 bases between. This CDR3 has 15 amino acids. Germline V gene sequence: CDR1 LNHDA, CDR2 SQIVND (reference sequence). CDR3 region: CASSRSGGVSYEQYF. CDR3 coding DNA: TGTGCCAGTTCGCGGTCAGGGGGGGTCTCCTACGAGCAGTACTTC.

CDR3 bases: TGTGCCAGCAGCGCTCTGCAGGGGGGCACAGATACGCAGTATTTT. Protein: CASSALQGGTDTQYF. The chain joins TRBV9 to TRBJ2-3; 7 nucleotides align to TRBD1. Germline V gives CDR1 SGDLS, CDR2 YYNGEE. The CDR3 totals 15 residues. V shed 3 bases and J 1 base; nucleotides not matched to a gene: 5. The whole variable domain, remainder taken from reference TRBV9 and TRBJ2-3, is DSGVTQTPKHLITATGQRVTLRCSPRSGDLSVYWYQQSLDQGLQFLIQYYNGEERAKGNILERFSAQQFPDLHSELNLSSLELGDSALYFCASSALQGGTDTQYFGPGTRLTVL.

The V call is TRBV7-2, the J call TRBJ2-7, with 7 bases lining up with TRBD1. Germline values: CDR1 SGHTA, CDR2 FQGNSA. With 5 bases clipped from V and 2 bases from J, the junction kept 6 bases outside the gene matches. The CDR3 contains 14 residues. The CDR3 DNA reads as TGTGCCAGCAGCAGGGGACAGCAAGCCTACGAGCAGTACTTC. As protein: CASSRGQQAYEQYF. The variable domain in full, with the rest retrieved from reference TRBV7-2 and TRBJ2-7, is GAGVSQSPSNKVTEKGKDVELRCDPISGHTALYWYRQSLGQGLEFLIYFQGNSAPDKSGLPSDRFSAERTGGSVSTLTIQRTQQEDSAVYLCASSRGQQAYEQYFGPGTRLTVT.

Notes on this clone: The sample has other DNA sequences that encode this CDR3 too. This chain uses TRBV10-3 with TRBJ2-2; TRBD1 matches 9 bases. Trimming removed 5 bases from V and 1 base from J; junction bases left unmatched: 2. The CDR3 is 15 amino acids. Germline loops: CDR1 ENHRY, CDR2 SYGVKD. The CDR3 sequence: CAISPGQGNTGELFF. The CDR3 region has the DNA TGTGCCATCAGTCCGGGACAGGGGAACACCGGGGAGCTGTTTTTT.